One sample yielded the 4 T cell receptor beta chains listed below, sequenced in a study of T cells in Graves' hyperthyroidism and ophthalmopathy (dated by TCRdb to the late 2010s). Library preparation used multiplex PCR. The instrument given in TCRdb is Illumina HiSeq 2000. TCR beta CDR3 regions were amplified from RNA transcripts. The first round of RT-PCR for the TCR CDR3 was performed with the HTBI primer set and the Qiagen OneStep RT-PCR kit. In TCRdb, the public reads were trimmed at Q25 with fastp and aligned with MiXCR, with productive beta chains retained. Every entry covers one CDR3 protein and lists the most common genes and DNA from its rows. In this sample the table shows 550,000 to 850,000 distinct CDR3 sequences, around 19% of which occur a single time. The ten biggest clones cover 16% of the sample. The material sequenced was blood. Receptors originate from a woman aged 45-59 years with Graves' hyperthyroidism that later progressed to Graves' ophthalmopathy.

This clonotype was counted a few times. In DNA, the CDR3 is TGTGCCAGTAGTCCGAGGGGCAGGGAGTTTGAAGCTTTCTTT. Encoded protein: CASSPRGREFEAFF. J is TRBJ1-1 and V is TRBV19, with D tentatively TRBD1 (5 bases). Looked up from germline, CDR1 is LNHDA and CDR2 is SQIVND (reference sequence). V was pared by 5 bases and J by 7 bases, with 17 bases between. The CDR3 is made up of 14 amino acids.

This clonotype was seen many times. The rearrangement uses TRBV5-1 and TRBJ1-2; D not certain. The V gene's germline CDR1 is SGHRS and CDR2 YFSETQ. With 0 bases removed from V and 0 bases from J, the gap between germline ends came to 9 bases. There are 15 residues in the CDR3. CDR3 sequence reads: CASSLEPDANYGYTF. The CDR3 bases are TGCGCCAGCAGCTTGGAACCGGATGCTAACTATGGCTACACCTTC.

This clonotype was counted a few times. This chain connects TRBV9 to TRBJ2-1; D is unclear. The germline CDR1 and CDR2 sequences are SGDLS and YYNGEE. The V end was cut by 0 bases, the J end by 1 base, with 8 bases between. This CDR3 is built from 15 residues. Here the CDR3 reads CASSVARNSYNEQFF. CDR3 bases: TGTGCCAGCAGCGTAGCTCGGAATTCCTACAATGAGCAGTTCTTC.

This clonotype was seen once. The V and J genes are TRBV29-1 and TRBJ2-7; 7 bases map to TRBD1. The CDR3 totals 14 residues. J lost 2 bases, V lost 5 bases, and 9 bases had no gene match. Germline-derived CDR1 and CDR2 are SQVTM and ANQGSEA. The DNA for the CDR3 is TGCAGCGTTTCAGTAACAGGGGACCCCTACGAGCAGTACTTC. Translating it yields CSVSVTGDPYEQYF.